The 21 T cell receptor beta chains listed next were all sequenced from one sample in a study of cytomegalovirus exposure and HLA in healthy donors (dated by TCRdb to 2016 to 2017). The library relied on the immunoSEQ multiplex PCR assay. For the multiplex PCR, a mixture combining 60 forward primers for TCR Vbeta segments and 13 reverse primers for TCR Jbeta segments was used. As stored in TCRdb, this immuneACCESS dataset retains in-frame rearrangements with V and J assigned. A fraction of the clones does not appear; measured against another copy, unresolved V genes explain less than half of the discrepancy, and the remainder lacks a known reason. This sample lists about 140,000 clones; less than 9.5% were detected once. The ten top clones hold roughly 1.9% of the sample. The sample comprised PBMCs. The receptor source for this set is a male donor in good health and CMV-seronegative.

The V and J genes are TRBV7-9 and TRBJ1-2, with 7 bases that match TRBD1. V lost 3 bases and J lost 8; bases outside the gene matches: 15. Germline V gives CDR1 SEHNR, CDR2 FQNEAQ (reference sequence). CDR3 length: 16 amino acids. CDR3 sequence reads: CASSFPARQGSGGYTF. The DNA for the CDR3 is TGTGCCAGCAGCTTCCCCGCCCGACAGGGATCGGGAGGCTACACCTTC.

This clone was picked up a small number of times. The chain combines TRBV13 with TRBJ2-7; D is ambiguous. V lost 6 bases to trimming and J lost 1 base, with 7 bases between them. The CDR3 contains 12 residues. In germline, CDR1 is PRHDT, CDR2 FYEKMQ (reference sequence). CDR3 region: CASRGGSYEQYF. The CDR3 DNA reads as TGTGCCAGCAGAGGCGGATCCTACGAGCAGTACTTC. Supplemented by reference TRBV13 and TRBJ2-7, the full variable domain reads AAGVIQSPRHLIKEKRETATLKCYPIPRHDTVYWYQQGPGQDPQFLISFYEKMQSDKGSIPDRFSAQQFSDYHSELNMSSLELGDSALYFCASRGGSYEQYFGPGTRLTVT.

The sample holds a few counts of this clone. This chain joins TRBV15 and TRBJ2-1, with 8 bases that match TRBD2. The CDR3 is made up of 16 amino acids. V shed 3 bases and J 2 bases; nucleotides not matched to a gene: 6. The germline V gene has CDR1 LNHNV and CDR2 YYDKDF (reference sequence). CDR3 bases: TGTGCCACCAGCAGGAGCAGCGGGAGAGCCTACAATGAGCAGTTCTTC. Its protein is CATSRSSGRAYNEQFF. The full variable domain, rest sourced from reference TRBV15 and TRBJ2-1, is DAMVIQNPRYQVTQFGKPVTLSCSQTLNHNVMYWYQQKSSQAPKLLFHYYDKDFNNEADTPDNFQSRRPNTSFCFLDIRSPGLGDTAMYLCATSRSSGRAYNEQFFGPGTRLTVL.

This clone was counted between two and nine times. The chain is built from TRBV27 and TRBJ1-2; no reliable D call. There are 13 residues in the CDR3. Germline V CDR1 and CDR2: MNHEY, SMNVEV (reference sequence). Trimming removed 9 bases from V and 8 bases from J, with 19 bases in between. CDR3 bases: TGTGCCAGTTCCGGGATCCCTACCGAGGGCTACACCTTC. Residues: CASSGIPTEGYTF.

The chain couples TRBV19 to TRBJ1-4; tentative D call: TRBD1 (5 bases). Per the germline V gene, CDR1 is LNHDA and CDR2 is SQIVND (reference sequence). CDR3 length: 14 amino acids. Trimming shortened V by 3 bases and J by 8 bases, and 13 bases separated the two germline ends. CDR3 protein: CASSIRGLEEKLFF. CDR3 DNA sequence: TGTGCCAGTAGTATTCGGGGGTTAGAGGAAAAACTGTTTTTT.

This clone appeared a few times. V and J are TRBV5-1 and TRBJ2-7, with D possibly TRBD1 on 5 matching bases. CDR1 and CDR2 from the germline V gene are SGHRS and YFSETQ. The CDR3 contains 15 residues. The V gene lost 0 bases and the J gene lost 0 bases, with 10 bases spanning the gap. The CDR3 reads CASSLGGPSSYEQYF. The CDR3 nucleotides read TGCGCCAGCAGCTTGGGGGGCCCGAGCTCCTACGAGCAGTACTTC. The entire variable domain, with the rest obtained from reference TRBV5-1 and TRBJ2-7, is as follows: KAGVTQTPRYLIKTRGQQVTLSCSPISGHRSVSWYQQTPGQGLQFLFEYFSETQRNKGNFPGRFSGRQFSNSRSEMNVSTLELGDSALYLCASSLGGPSSYEQYFGPGTRLTVT.

This clone was seen only a few times. J is TRBJ1-2 and V is TRBV7-9, with 8 bases identical to TRBD1. V was clipped by 5 bases and J by 7 bases; unmatched bases: 15. This CDR3 is 16 amino acids long. Germline CDR1 is SEHNR and CDR2 is FQNEAQ (reference sequence). This CDR3 is CASSREFARGLSGYTF. The CDR3, as DNA: TGTGCCAGCAGCCGCGAGTTTGCCAGGGGGCTATCTGGCTACACCTTC.

This clone was seen more than once but under ten times. This chain links TRBV27 with TRBJ1-1, with D maybe TRBD1 (6 bases). V dropped 5 bases and J dropped 0 bases, with 22 bases sitting between them. The CDR3 covers 18 residues. Germline CDR1 and CDR2: MNHEY and SMNVEV (reference sequence). CDR3 sequence reads: CASSDTGRIGGLNTEAFF. CDR3 nucleotides: TGTGCCAGCAGTGATACAGGGCGGATTGGGGGTTTGAACACTGAAGCTTTCTTT.

This clone was found a few times. V gene TRBV6-5 combines with J gene TRBJ1-1; D perhaps matches TRBD1 (5 bases). Between the trimmed V and J ends, which lost 4 bases and 1 base, there was a span of 10 bases. The CDR3 is made up of 14 amino acids. Germline V gene data show CDR1 as MNHEY and CDR2 as SVGAGI. This chain's CDR3 is CASSSRDSNTEAFF. For the CDR3, the DNA is TGTGCCAGCAGTTCCAGGGACTCGAACACTGAAGCTTTCTTT.

In its sample, this clone was seen a few times. This CDR3 is also generated by other DNA sequences in the sample. This chain connects TRBV4-3 to TRBJ1-1; D perhaps matches TRBD1 (6 bases). Per the germline V gene, CDR1 is LGHNA and CDR2 is YSLEER. CDR3 size: 16 residues. V lost 0 bases and J lost 5, with 16 bases in between. In DNA, the CDR3 is TGCGCCAGCAGCCAAGATCAGCGGGGGCTGGATACTGAAGCTTTCTTT. Protein: CASSQDQRGLDTEAFF.

The chain is built from TRBV6-1 and TRBJ2-3, with 9 bases fitting TRBD1. The germline gives CDR1 MNHNS, CDR2 SASEGT. The CDR3 is made up of 16 amino acids. With 4 bases clipped from V and 4 bases from J, the junction kept 9 bases outside the gene matches. This CDR3 is CASSGDRVLYADTQYF. CDR3 bases: TGTGCCAGCAGTGGGGACAGGGTATTGTATGCAGATACGCAGTATTTT.

Ten or more counts support this clone. The V gene is TRBV19, the J gene TRBJ2-1, with 13 bases aligning to TRBD2. Unmatched junction bases numbered 14, after V lost 10 bases and J lost 8 bases. The CDR3 covers 16 residues. Looked up from germline, CDR1 is LNHDA and CDR2 is SQIVND (reference sequence). The CDR3 nucleotides read TGTGCCACCCTTAGGACTAGCGGGAGCATTAGCGATGAGCAGTTCTTC. Protein sequence: CATLRTSGSISDEQFF.

This clone was counted between two and nine times. The chain combines TRBV4-2 with TRBJ1-1; D unclear. The V end was cut by 0 bases, the J end by 1 base, with 9 bases between. Looked up from germline, CDR1 is LGHNA and CDR2 is YNFKEQ. This CDR3 is built from 15 residues. CDR3 in amino acids: CASSQEAGSNTEAFF. The CDR3 DNA reads TGTGCCAGCAGCCAAGAAGCGGGGTCGAACACTGAAGCTTTCTTT.

This clone was counted only a few times. V gene TRBV4-1 combines with J gene TRBJ1-5; D ambiguous. CDR1 is MGHRA and CDR2 is YSYEKL in the germline V gene. The CDR3 spans 15 residues. V was shortened by 1 base and J by 3 bases, with 10 bases between the two germline ends. CDR3 sequence: CASSQVYGDNQPQHF. The DNA for the CDR3 is TGCGCCAGCAGCCAAGTTTACGGAGACAATCAGCCCCAGCATTTT.

This chain uses TRBV27 with TRBJ2-6, with 7 bases that match TRBD1. In germline, CDR1 is MNHEY, CDR2 SMNVEV (reference sequence). V gave up 6 bases and J gave up 2 bases; unmatched junction bases: 4. CDR3 length equals 15 residues. The CDR3 is CASSRGGAGANVLTF. In nucleotides, the CDR3 is TGTGCCAGCAGCCGAGGGGGCGCTGGGGCCAACGTCCTGACTTTC.

This clone was observed once. This chain connects TRBV5-4 to TRBJ2-1, with TRBD2 identical over 13 bases. The germline V gene has CDR1 SGHNT and CDR2 YYREEE (reference sequence). There are 16 residues in the CDR3. Germline trimming cut 3 bases from V and 8 bases from J; bases unmatched to any gene: 8. This chain's CDR3 is CASSSWTSGSGDEQFF. The CDR3 bases are TGTGCCAGCAGCTCCTGGACTAGCGGGAGTGGCGATGAGCAGTTCTTC.

This clone was observed a handful of times. The CDR3 protein is CASSLDQGMNTEAFF. In DNA form, the CDR3 reads TGTGCCAGCAGCTTAGATCAGGGGATGAACACTGAAGCTTTCTTT. This chain uses TRBV7-2 with TRBJ1-1; D may be TRBD1 (6 bases). The CDR3 has 15 amino acids. CDR1 SGHTA and CDR2 FQGNSA come from the germline V gene. Trimming took 1 base from V and 0 from J, leaving 9 bases between them.

In its sample, this clone was seen a few times. The chain recombines TRBV6-5 with TRBJ2-1; D might be TRBD2 (5 bases). CDR3 length equals 14 residues. V shed 2 bases and J shed 7 bases, with 12 bases lying between them. Looked up from germline, CDR1 is MNHEY and CDR2 is SVGAGI. The CDR3 here is CASSYNLEGNEQFF. For the CDR3, the DNA is TGTGCCAGCAGTTACAACCTAGAGGGAAATGAGCAGTTCTTC.

This rearrangement joins TRBV7-2 to TRBJ1-4; a possible D gene is TRBD1 (5 bases). The germline V gene encodes CDR1 SGHTA and CDR2 FQGNSA. V dropped 1 base and J dropped 5 bases, with 11 bases sitting between them. The CDR3 spans 15 residues. CDR3 DNA: TGTGCCAGCAGCTTAGTCGGGGGTATGAATGAAAAACTGTTTTTT. It codes for CASSLVGGMNEKLFF.

The J gene is TRBJ1-1, the V gene TRBV6-5; D gene unclear. Germline V gives CDR1 MNHEY, CDR2 SVGAGI. The CDR3 spans 15 residues. Trimming stripped 2 bases from V and 1 base from J, with 11 bases between. The CDR3 DNA is TGTGCCAGCAGTTACGTTGGCCGGGGGAACACTGAAGCTTTCTTT. Amino acid sequence: CASSYVGRGNTEAFF.

The chain employs TRBV19 and TRBJ2-2; a weak D match, TRBD1 (6 bases). The CDR3 extends over 15 amino acids. Trimming shortened V by 10 bases and J by 4 bases, and 19 bases separated the two germline ends. Looked up from germline, CDR1 is LNHDA and CDR2 is SQIVND (reference sequence). This CDR3 is CATSGWTVPTGELFF. CDR3 nucleotides: TGTGCCACTTCCGGTTGGACAGTACCCACCGGGGAGCTGTTTTTT.